This passage covers 16 T cell receptor beta chains from one sample sequenced in a study of human T cells and chemical hapten exposure (dated by TCRdb to the early 2020s). This specimen's time point label, per the study, means: patch test 1, 2 weeks after DPC sensitization. The intended sense of this specimen's treatment or condition label: therapeutic diphenylcyclopropenone sensitization with weekly scalp DPC. The method behind the library was RACE. Sequenced on a NextSeq 500. The public reads were reprocessed in TCRdb via fastp at Q25 and MiXCR, keeping in-frame beta chains. CDR3 protein sequences are deduplicated, and each keeps its most common genes and DNA. This sample is represented by 150,000 to 200,000 distinct CDR3 sequences; more than 20% of them were singletons. Approximately 6.7% of the sample is taken by the ten largest. The sample here was whole blood, taken in connection with sensitization to the hapten diphenylcyclopropenone (DPC). These receptors were obtained from a woman between 45 and 65 years old with alopecia areata. Some clones in this sample may be carry-over from other donors' samples.

The chain uses TRBV18 and TRBJ2-7; D uncertain. Per germline, CDR1 KGHSH and CDR2 LQKENI. Trimming took off 3 bases at V and 6 bases at J, with 9 bases between the two ends. CDR3 length: 12 amino acids. In DNA, the CDR3 is TGTGCCAGCTCACCCGGTAACCCCGAGCAGTACTTC. This codes for CASSPGNPEQYF.

This clonotype came up many times. The J gene is TRBJ2-5, the V gene TRBV12-3 or TRBV12-4, with D unresolved. The CDR3 spans 11 residues. V was cut by 5 bases and J by 5 bases, with 6 bases left in between. The chain's CDR3 is CASSAGETQYF. The DNA for the CDR3 is TGTGCCAGCAGTGCCGGGGAGACCCAGTACTTC.

This clonotype was recorded a few times. This rearrangement joins TRBV5-1 to TRBJ2-7, with D perhaps assigned TRBD1 or TRBD2 (5 bases each). Per the germline V gene, CDR1 is SGHRS and CDR2 is YFSETQ. The CDR3 is 13 amino acids. V was trimmed by 2 bases and J by 3 bases, leaving 9 bases between them. This CDR3 reads CASSLGEIYEQYF. The CDR3 bases are TGCGCCAGCAGCTTAGGGGAGATCTACGAGCAGTACTTC.

This clonotype was recorded many times. The chain uses TRBV20-1 and TRBJ1-5, with D unclear. The CDR3 loop spans 12 amino acids. V dropped 4 bases and J dropped 0 bases, with 4 bases sitting between them. Germline values: CDR1 DFQATT, CDR2 SNEGSKA (reference sequence). The CDR3 reads CSATYSNQPQHF. In DNA form, the CDR3 reads TGCAGTGCTACTTATAGCAATCAGCCCCAGCATTTT.

The chain has TRBV3-1 and TRBJ1-1; D unclear. The CDR3 has 12 amino acids. Germline lookup yields CDR1 LGHDT and CDR2 YNNKEL (reference sequence). V was trimmed by 3 bases and J by 4 bases, leaving 6 bases between them. CDR3 region: CASSQLSTEAFF. The CDR3 coding sequence is TGTGCCAGCAGCCAGCTAAGCACTGAAGCTTTCTTT.

The chain links TRBV25-1 to TRBJ2-6; D unresolved. The V gene lost 4 bases and the J gene lost 2 bases, with 3 bases spanning the gap. From germline, CDR1 is MGHDK and CDR2 SYGVNS. The CDR3 has 13 amino acids. The CDR3 nucleotides read TGTGCCAGCAGTGTAACTGGGGCCAACGTCCTGACTTTC. This sequence encodes CASSVTGANVLTF. The full variable domain, in which reference TRBV25-1 and TRBJ2-6 provide the parts outside the CDR3, is EADIYQTPRYLVIGTGKKITLECSQTMGHDKMYWYQQDPGMELHLIHYSYGVNSTEKGDLSSESTVSRIRTEHFPLTLESARPSHTSQYLCASSVTGANVLTFGAGSRLTVL.

This clonotype was seen a few times. The J gene is TRBJ2-4, the V gene TRBV5-1; D possibly uses TRBD1 or TRBD2 (6 bases each). V was cut by 4 bases and J by 6 bases, with 20 bases left in between. The CDR3 extends over 16 amino acids. Germline values: CDR1 SGHRS, CDR2 YFSETQ. The CDR3 loop reads CASSPSGDPGGNIQYF. The CDR3 DNA sequence: TGCGCCAGCAGCCCATCAGGGGACCCCGGGGGAAACATTCAGTACTTC. The whole variable domain, filled in from reference TRBV5-1 and TRBJ2-4, reads KAGVTQTPRYLIKTRGQQVTLSCSPISGHRSVSWYQQTPGQGLQFLFEYFSETQRNKGNFPGRFSGRQFSNSRSEMNVSTLELGDSALYLCASSPSGDPGGNIQYFGAGTRLSVL.

This chain joins TRBV9 and TRBJ2-2; D not resolved. Germline lookup yields CDR1 SGDLS and CDR2 YYNGEE. With 4 bases removed from V and 2 bases from J, the gap between germline ends came to 21 bases. This CDR3 has 18 amino acids. CDR3: CASSPLPITRPNTGELFF. The DNA of the CDR3 is TGTGCCAGCAGCCCATTGCCCATAACACGACCCAACACCGGGGAGCTGTTTTTT. Supplemented by reference TRBV9 and TRBJ2-2, the full variable domain reads DSGVTQTPKHLITATGQRVTLRCSPRSGDLSVYWYQQSLDQGLQFLIQYYNGEERAKGNILERFSAQQFPDLHSELNLSSLELGDSALYFCASSPLPITRPNTGELFFGEGSRLTVL.

CDR3: CASSPHTPPTYNEQFF. CDR3 DNA sequence: TGTGCCAGCAGCCCCCACACGCCACCAACCTACAATGAGCAGTTCTTC. The rearrangement links TRBV5-5 to TRBJ2-1; D unclear. The CDR3 contains 16 residues. Trimming pared 4 bases from V and 2 bases from J, leaving 16 bases between. Germline V CDR1 and CDR2: SGHKS, YYEKEE (reference sequence).

With regard to this clonotype: The junction does not match germline at one end; this may be a read error. V usage is TRBV12-3 or TRBV12-4 and J usage is TRBJ2-1; TRBD2 matches 11 bases. This CDR3 region has 14 residues. CDR3 in DNA: TGTGCCAGCAGTCCCTCCCTAGCGGGAGGTCTTTTTGTCTTC. Translation gives CASSPSLAGGLFVF.

In its sample, this clonotype was seen a few times. The chain uses TRBV2 and TRBJ2-1, with a weak D call TRBD2 (7 bases). Trimming removed 6 bases from V and 3 bases from J, with 12 bases in between. In germline, CDR1 is SNHLY, CDR2 FYNNEI. The CDR3 totals 14 residues. The CDR3 DNA is TGTGCCAGCAGGGGAGCGGGACACTACAATGAGCAGTTCTTC. Protein: CASRGAGHYNEQFF.

In nucleotides, the CDR3 is TGCGCCAGCAGCCAAGACAGGGACGAGCAGTACTTC. This sequence encodes CASSQDRDEQYF. The chain has TRBV4-1 and TRBJ2-7; tentative D call: TRBD1 (5 bases). With 0 bases removed from V and 5 bases from J, the gap between germline ends came to 5 bases. This CDR3 has 12 residues. Germline CDR1 and CDR2: MGHRA and YSYEKL.

This clonotype was observed a few times. V is TRBV20-1 and J is TRBJ2-1, with TRBD2 identical over 13 bases. The CDR3 covers 17 residues. Looked up from germline, CDR1 is DFQATT and CDR2 is SNEGSKA (reference sequence). V shed 1 base, J shed 12 bases, and the junction held 15 bases outside the gene matches. This CDR3 is CSARGFGTGTSGDTQFF. The CDR3 nucleotides read TGCAGTGCTAGAGGCTTTGGGACCGGGACTAGCGGGGACACGCAGTTCTTC.

This clonotype was observed many times. The rearrangement uses TRBV7-2 and TRBJ1-6, with TRBD1 as a possible D gene (5 bases). Trimming left V 2 bases short and J 11 bases short, with 16 bases between. Germline-derived CDR1 and CDR2 are SGHTA and FQGNSA. CDR3 length: 15 amino acids. In DNA form, the CDR3 reads TGTGCCAGCAGCTTACCGCAGGGTGTTCCTCCACCCCTCCACTTT. Translating it yields CASSLPQGVPPPLHF.

The V and J genes are TRBV6-2 or TRBV6-3 and TRBJ2-7; D call uncertain. The CDR3 has 15 residues. CDR1 MNHEY and CDR2 SVGEGT come from the germline V gene. V lost 6 bases to trimming and J lost 0 bases, with 15 bases between them. CDR3 loop: CASRTRRLGSYEQYF. For the CDR3, the DNA is TGTGCCAGCAGGACCCGGCGCCTCGGCTCCTACGAGCAGTACTTC.

The chain has TRBV2 and TRBJ2-1; D call uncertain. V gave up 4 bases and J gave up 4 bases, with 2 bases separating them. This CDR3 comprises 11 residues. Per the germline V gene, CDR1 is SNHLY and CDR2 is FYNNEI. The CDR3 sequence: CASSGYNEQFF. CDR3 nucleotide sequence: TGTGCCAGCAGTGGATACAATGAGCAGTTCTTC.